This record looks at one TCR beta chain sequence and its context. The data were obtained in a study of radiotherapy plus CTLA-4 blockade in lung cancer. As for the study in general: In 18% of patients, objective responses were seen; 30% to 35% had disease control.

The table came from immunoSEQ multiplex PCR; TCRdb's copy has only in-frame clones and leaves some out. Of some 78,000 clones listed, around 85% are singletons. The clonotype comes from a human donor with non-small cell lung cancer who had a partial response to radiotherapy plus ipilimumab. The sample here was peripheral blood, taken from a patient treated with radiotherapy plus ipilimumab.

CDR3 sequence reads: CSVARTGYNYGYTF. In nucleotides, the CDR3 is TGCAGCGTTGCGCGGACAGGGTATAACTATGGCTACACCTTC. The J gene is TRBJ1-2, the V gene TRBV29-1, with 8 bases aligning to TRBD1. Trimming took 4 bases from V and 1 from J; bases not matched to a gene: 5. This CDR3 has 14 amino acids. From germline, CDR1 is SQVTM and CDR2 ANQGSEA.